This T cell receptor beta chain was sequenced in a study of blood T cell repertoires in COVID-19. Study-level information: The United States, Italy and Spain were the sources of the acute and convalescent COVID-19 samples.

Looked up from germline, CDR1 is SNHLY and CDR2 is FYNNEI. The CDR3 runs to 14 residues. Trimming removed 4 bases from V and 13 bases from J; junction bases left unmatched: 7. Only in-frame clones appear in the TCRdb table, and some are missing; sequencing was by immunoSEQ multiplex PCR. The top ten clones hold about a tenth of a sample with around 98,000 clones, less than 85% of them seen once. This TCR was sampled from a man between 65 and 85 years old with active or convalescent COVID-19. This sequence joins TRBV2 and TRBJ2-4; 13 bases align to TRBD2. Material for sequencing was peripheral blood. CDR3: CASSVRTSGGLQYF. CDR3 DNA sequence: TGTGCCAGCAGTGTGCGGACTAGCGGGGGCCTACAGTACTTC. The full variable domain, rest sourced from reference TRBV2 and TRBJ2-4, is EPEVTQTPSHQVTQMGQEVILRCVPISNHLYFYWYRQILGQKVEFLVSFYNNEISEKSEIFDDQFSVERPDGSNFTLKIRSTKLEDSAMYFCASSVRTSGGLQYFGAGTRLSVL.